This TCR beta chain was recorded in a study of cytomegalovirus exposure and HLA in healthy donors. Primers: 60 Vbeta forward and 13 Jbeta reverse. The protocol was immunoSEQ multiplex PCR, while the TCRdb copy is restricted to in-frame clones and leaves out a portion. This sample yields over 30,000 clones, of which approximately 90% are seen a single time; about 10% belongs to the top ten. Trimming left V 6 bases short and J 3 bases short, with 11 bases between. Germline V lookup: CDR1 MDHEN, CDR2 SYDVKM. The CDR3 is 13 residues long. The genes are TRBV28 and TRBJ1-1; D is uncertain. Specimen: PBMCs. This clonotype originated in a woman in her 40s in good health and CMV-seropositive. The CDR3: CASSLGEYTEAFF. CDR3 sequence (DNA): TGTGCCAGCAGCCTCGGGGAGTACACTGAAGCTTTCTTT.